This T cell receptor beta chain was identified during a study of cytomegalovirus exposure and HLA in healthy donors. Across the study: When 398 donors were genotyped, 80% to 90% of them were found to fall in the Caucasian-associated ancestry cluster. The study's findings and limits: Other equally common chains were less clonally expanded than HLA-associated TCR beta chains, a later analysis showed.

This clone was detected a few times. Its antigen is unknown. Trimming took off 8 bases at V and 5 bases at J, with 16 bases between the two ends. The CDR3 has 14 residues. Germline-derived CDR1 and CDR2 are MNHEY and SVGAGI. Both 60 Vbeta primers and 13 Jbeta primers went into the PCR. Libraries were prepared by immunoSEQ multiplex PCR; TCRdb keeps only in-frame clonotypes and omits some of them. The sample lists some 99,000 clones; 69% were seen once. This clonotype originated in a female donor in good health and CMV-seronegative. Sequenced: PBMCs. The genes are TRBV6-5 and TRBJ2-1, with D perhaps TRBD2 (5 bases). The CDR3 DNA sequence: TGTGCCAGCTACCCCCGGAGCGGAGACAATGAGCAGTTCTTC. Amino acid sequence: CASYPRSGDNEQFF.